The rows below give T cell receptor beta chains drawn from one sample of a study of regulatory T cells in long-lasting Graves disease. TCRdb called the multiplex PCR reads again in MiXCR, with one record for every CDR3 protein. The profile shows 540,000 or so distinct CDR3 sequences, 13% of them singletons. The sample was also linked to a second study, of T cells in Graves' hyperthyroidism and ophthalmopathy.

The input for sequencing was peripheral blood mononuclear cells (PBMCs), taken at new diagnosis, from a patient treated with antithyroid drugs. These receptors all come from a man aged 25 to 40 with Graves disease. Both conserved end residues are part of each CDR3. Fields, in order: clone size, V gene, D gene, J gene, CDR3 DNA, CDR3 protein. D genes are given only for firm matches. Not every row has a clone size; where given, it reads once, few, many or a size class.

>many|TRBV15|TRBD2|TRBJ2-3
TGTGCCACCAGCAGAGATTTAGGGCTAGCGGGACGCACAGATACGCAGTATTTT
CATSRDLGLAGRTDTQYF
>many|TRBV7-9|TRBD2|TRBJ2-2
TGTGCCAGCAGCCTCGAGGGGCTAGCGGGACTGAACACCGGGGAGCTGTTTTTT
CASSLEGLAGLNTGELFF
>many|TRBV6-1|TRBD1|TRBJ2-1
TGTGCCAGCAAAACCGGGACAGGGGGAAATGAGCAGTTCTTC
CASKTGTGGNEQFF
>many|TRBV10-3|TRBD1|TRBJ2-5
TGTGCCATCAGTGAGTCGGAGGACAGGGCAAGAGAGACCCAGTACTTC
CAISESEDRARETQYF
>many|TRBV27|TRBD1|TRBJ2-3
TGTGCCAGCAGAAGACAGGGGGGAACAGATACGCAGTATTTT
CASRRQGGTDTQYF
>NA|TRBV12-3/TRBV12-4|NA|TRBJ2-7
TGTGCCAGCAGTCCCTCTGGTCTATACTACGAGCAGTACTTC
CASSPSGLYYEQYF
>many|TRBV7-9|TRBD1|TRBJ2-7
TGTGCCAGCAGCTTAGGGGACAGGGTATCCGCCGAGCAGTACTTC
CASSLGDRVSAEQYF
>many|TRBV10-3|NA|TRBJ1-1
TGTGCCATCACCGGGACGCGGGGGGCCACTGAAGCTTTCTTT
CAITGTRGATEAFF
>few|TRBV7-7|NA|TRBJ2-1
TGTGCCAGCAGCTTAGGGCGAATGGATGAGCAGTTCTTC
CASSLGRMDEQFF
>NA|TRBV5-1|TRBD2|TRBJ2-1
TGCGCCAGCAGCTTGGTGTGGAGCGGGAGGGACAATGAGCAGTTCTTC
CASSLVWSGRDNEQFF
>NA|TRBV20-1|NA|TRBJ1-5
TGCAGTGCTAGAGATACCGGATTGGGCAATCAGCCCCAGCATTTT
CSARDTGLGNQPQHF
>NA|TRBV6-2/TRBV6-3|TRBD2|TRBJ2-7
TGTGCCAGCAGTCTGAGCGGGAGACCCAACAATGAGCAGTACTTC
CASSLSGRPNNEQYF
>few|TRBV9|NA|TRBJ2-1
TGTGCCAGCAGCGTAGTTACAAGTCGCCTAGGGGATGAGCAGTTCTTC
CASSVVTSRLGDEQFF
>few|TRBV7-9|TRBD2|TRBJ2-5
TGTGCCAGCAGCCAGCGGGAGGTTCAAGAGACCCAGTACTTC
CASSQREVQETQYF
>many|TRBV20-1|TRBD1|TRBJ1-1
TGCAGTGCTCAGAGGGGAGGGGGCTACACTGAAGCTTTCTTT
CSAQRGGGYTEAFF
>many|TRBV28|TRBD1|TRBJ2-1
TGTGCCAGCAGTTCCCCCGGGACAGGGGGCTGGGGTGAGCAGTTCTTC
CASSSPGTGGWGEQFF
>NA|TRBV27|NA|TRBJ1-5
TGTGCCAGCAGTCCCGGGGAACCTGGTCAGCCCCAGCATTTT
CASSPGEPGQPQHF
>many|TRBV5-1|NA|TRBJ1-1
TGCGCCAGCAGCTTGGACCCACCGAGGGCTTTCTTT
CASSLDPPRAFF
>many|TRBV28|NA|TRBJ2-7
TGTGCCAGCAGTTCCACCCAATTTTTGAGGAGCTACGAGCAGTACTTC
CASSSTQFLRSYEQYF
>few|TRBV12-3/TRBV12-4|NA|TRBJ2-7
TGTGCCAGCAGTTCCGCCAAGTACGACGAGCAGTACTTC
CASSSAKYDEQYF
>NA|TRBV27|NA|TRBJ1-6
TGTGCCAGCAGTCCCACAGGGTCGGTAGCACCCCTCCACTTT
CASSPTGSVAPLHF
>many|TRBV7-8|NA|TRBJ1-1
TGTGCCAGCAGCCGGCCGGACAGTCGCTTCACTGAAGCTTTCTTT
CASSRPDSRFTEAFF